Shown below are 30 T cell receptor beta chains from a single sample sequenced in a study of T cell responses to AZD1222 COVID-19 vaccine. Clones were read by immunoSEQ multiplex PCR, and TCRdb kept only the in-frame ones, dropping some. This sample carries about 92,000 clones, approximately 90% of them seen once, and the ten largest clones take roughly 2.7%. The specimen was peripheral blood, collected on day 0 of AZD1222 vaccination. The receptors originated from an adult in good health.

The CDR3 coding sequence is TGCAGCGTTACTAGCGTGAGAACAGATACGCAGTATTTT. Protein sequence: CSVTSVRTDTQYF. The V call is TRBV29-1, the J call TRBJ2-3, with 7 bases matching TRBD2. The CDR3 totals 13 residues. Germline V gene lookup returns CDR1 SQVTM and CDR2 ANQGSEA. After removal of 5 bases from V and 3 bases from J, the junction contained 5 bases not matched to a gene.

The rearrangement uses TRBV6-4 and TRBJ2-6; D uncertain. Germline V gene data show CDR1 as MRHNA and CDR2 as SNTAGT. The germline V and J ends were trimmed by 5 bases and 1 base, with 6 bases remaining between them. The CDR3 totals 14 residues. The CDR3 DNA sequence: TGTGCCAGCAGTAGGGAATCTGGGGCCAACGTCCTGACTTTC. This codes for CASSRESGANVLTF.

The chain links TRBV28 to TRBJ1-3, with TRBD1 matching over 11 bases. Germline-derived CDR1 and CDR2 are MDHEN and SYDVKM. J gave up 1 base and V 6 bases, and 5 bases lay outside the gene matches. The CDR3 is made up of 16 amino acids. The CDR3 region is CASRDRGRWSGNTIYF. The CDR3 DNA reads TGTGCCAGCAGGGACAGGGGGCGGTGGTCTGGAAACACCATATATTTT.

The gene calls are TRBV20-1 and TRBJ1-5, with D perhaps matching TRBD1 (5 bases). The CDR3 loop spans 17 amino acids. CDR1 DFQATT and CDR2 SNEGSKA come from the germline V gene (reference sequence). V was cut by 3 bases and J by 2 bases, with 20 bases left in between. The CDR3 DNA follows: TGCAGTGCTAGTCGGCGGGGGAAATCAAGGGGCAATCAGCCCCAGCATTTT. It yields the protein CSASRRGKSRGNQPQHF.

This clone was observed a single time. The J gene is TRBJ2-1, the V gene TRBV7-9; 12 bases are a match to TRBD2. The length of the CDR3 is 15 residues. The germline V gene encodes CDR1 SEHNR and CDR2 FQNEAQ (reference sequence). The ends lost 4 bases at V and 8 bases at J; junction bases unmatched: 6. The CDR3 nucleotides read TGTGCCAGCAGCTCGACTAGCGGGAGTTTATATGAGCAGTTCTTC. This sequence encodes CASSSTSGSLYEQFF.

This chain uses TRBV28 with TRBJ1-5; unclear D gene. Germline CDR1 MDHEN, CDR2 SYDVKM. V was cut by 6 bases and J by 0 bases, with 9 bases left in between. The CDR3 consists of 14 residues. The CDR3 DNA follows: TGTGCCAGCAGGGCAATCCTTAGCAATCAGCCCCAGCATTTT. It encodes CASRAILSNQPQHF.

The genes are TRBV6-6 and TRBJ2-1; D remains ambiguous. Trimming removed 9 bases at V and 5 bases at J, with 2 bases between. The CDR3 covers 9 residues. The V gene's germline CDR1 is MNHNY and CDR2 SVGAGI (reference sequence). The CDR3, as DNA: TGTGCCAGAGACAATGAGCAGTTCTTC. Protein sequence: CARDNEQFF.

This clone occurred a few times. The rearrangement joins TRBV5-1 to TRBJ2-1; tentatively, D is TRBD2 (7 bases). This CDR3 contains 18 residues. Germline V gene data show CDR1 as SGHRS and CDR2 as YFSETQ. Trimming pared 2 bases from V and 0 bases from J, leaving 18 bases between. The CDR3 nucleotides read TGCGCCAGCAGCTTAAATATCAGGGGCGGGAGCTCCTACAATGAGCAGTTCTTC. Translating it yields CASSLNIRGGSSYNEQFF.

The chain employs TRBV30 and TRBJ1-5; D is perhaps TRBD1 (6 bases). CDR1 and CDR2 (germline): GTSNPN, SVGIG (reference sequence). V shed 5 bases and J shed 3 bases, with 11 bases lying between them. This CDR3 has 13 residues. CDR3 coding DNA: TGTGCCTGGGGTAGGACAGACAATCAGCCCCAGCATTTT. Its protein is CAWGRTDNQPQHF.

In DNA form, the CDR3 reads TGCGCCAGCAGCGTCGACCCCAGGGGGCATTTTGACGAGCAGTACTTC. It yields the protein CASSVDPRGHFDEQYF. The chain links TRBV5-1 to TRBJ2-7, with 8 bases lining up with TRBD1. CDR1 SGHRS and CDR2 YFSETQ come from the germline V gene. This CDR3 is built from 16 residues. V was pared by 4 bases and J by 5 bases, with 14 bases of the junction left unmatched.

This chain links TRBV23-1 with TRBJ1-2; D ambiguous. TRBV23-1 qualifies as an ORF whose function is uncertain. The CDR3 has 13 residues. The V and J ends lost 11 bases and 3 bases respectively, with 16 bases between them. In DNA, the CDR3 is TGCGCCGCTCGTTCAGGATTTTACTATGGCTACACCTTC. Its protein product is CAARSGFYYGYTF.

The rearrangement links TRBV20-1 to TRBJ2-7, with D unclear. CDR1 is DFQATT and CDR2 is SNEGSKA in the germline V gene (reference sequence). V dropped 8 bases and J dropped 2 bases, with 10 bases sitting between them. This CDR3 region has 11 residues. The CDR3 is CSSDPAYEQYF. The CDR3 nucleotides are TGCAGTAGCGACCCCGCCTACGAGCAGTACTTC.

The V gene is TRBV10-3, the J gene TRBJ1-6; no firm D call. Germline-derived CDR1 and CDR2 are ENHRY and SYGVKD. Trimming cost V 7 bases and J 6 bases, with 10 bases left between them. The CDR3 consists of 13 residues. This CDR3 is CAINLNANSPLHF. The CDR3 nucleotides are TGTGCCATCAATTTGAACGCTAATTCACCCCTCCACTTT.

V is TRBV5-6 and J is TRBJ2-7; weak D call: TRBD1 (7 bases). Germline CDR1 and CDR2: SGHDT and YYEEEE. Trimming left V 5 bases short and J 6 bases short, with 24 bases between. This CDR3 is 16 amino acids long. The chain's CDR3 is CASSPAGPGQRSEQYF. In DNA form, the CDR3 reads TGTGCCAGCAGTCCAGCGGGCCCGGGACAGCGGTCCGAGCAGTACTTC.

The chain has TRBV4-3 and TRBJ2-7, with unresolved D. The V end was cut by 1 base, the J end by 6 bases, with 28 bases between. Germline assignment: CDR1 LGHNA and CDR2 YSLEER. The CDR3 loop spans 19 amino acids. The CDR3 coding sequence is TGCGCCAGCAGCCAAGTAGCCGTTTACCCCCGGCATCCCCCTTTCGAGCAGTACTTC. This gives the protein CASSQVAVYPRHPPFEQYF.

The chain recombines TRBV5-1 with TRBJ2-1, with TRBD2 matching over 8 bases. From germline, CDR1 is SGHRS and CDR2 YFSETQ. The CDR3 length is 15 residues. The junction had 5 bases not matched to a gene; V was cut back by 1 base and J by 5 bases. The DNA for the CDR3 is TGCGCCAGCAGCTTGCGGGAGGGCCTTAACAATGAGCAGTTCTTC. It codes for CASSLREGLNNEQFF.

The V call is TRBV28, the J call TRBJ2-6, with D unresolved. Per germline, CDR1 MDHEN and CDR2 SYDVKM. The CDR3 spans 16 residues. With 4 bases removed from V and 0 bases from J, the gap between germline ends came to 10 bases. The DNA for the CDR3 is TGTGCCAGCAGTTCATTACATGCCTCTGGGGCCAACGTCCTGACTTTC. Protein: CASSSLHASGANVLTF.

The chain is built from TRBV30 and TRBJ1-5, with D tentatively TRBD1 (5 bases). The germline gives CDR1 GTSNPN, CDR2 SVGIG (reference sequence). Trimming removed 0 bases from V and 2 bases from J, with 14 bases in between. The CDR3 runs 16 residues. Here the CDR3 DNA reads TGTGCCTGGAGTGTACGAGGCAGGGTAGGCAATCAGCCCCAGCATTTT. Residues: CAWSVRGRVGNQPQHF.

The genes are TRBV3-1 (or the pseudogene TRBV3-2) and TRBJ2-5; D gene unclear. The germline CDR1 and CDR2 sequences are LGHDT and YNNKEL (reference sequence). The CDR3 has 14 residues. Trimming removed 3 bases from V and 0 bases from J, with 8 bases in between. CDR3 nucleotides: TGTGCCAGCAGCCATGCAAGGTACCAAGAGACCCAGTACTTC. This gives the protein CASSHARYQETQYF.

The V and J genes are TRBV4-2 and TRBJ1-1; D is unclear. V lost 2 bases to trimming and J lost 0 bases, with 7 bases between them. The V gene's germline CDR1 is LGHNA and CDR2 YNFKEQ. The CDR3 extends over 14 amino acids. The DNA of the CDR3 is TGTGCCAGCAGCCAAACTGATATGAACACTGAAGCTTTCTTT. This gives the protein CASSQTDMNTEAFF.

In its sample, this clone was seen a few times. The junction differs from germline at one of its ends, possibly a read error. This chain uses TRBV6-1 with TRBJ1-3; 10 bases match TRBD1. The germline V gene encodes CDR1 MNHNS and CDR2 SASEGT. This CDR3 spans 15 amino acids. The CDR3: CASSERDRGGSTIYF. DNA for the CDR3: TGTGCCAGCAGTGAACGGGACAGGGGTGGAAGCACCATATATTTT.

V gene TRBV19 combines with J gene TRBJ2-5; 11 bases fit TRBD2. The V segment lost 7 bases and the J segment 1 base; nucleotides outside the gene matches: 2. The germline CDR1 and CDR2 sequences are LNHDA and SQIVND (reference sequence). The CDR3 contains 14 residues. CDR3 bases: TGTGCCAGTAATCTAGCGGGGGGCCAAGAGACCCAGTACTTC. As protein: CASNLAGGQETQYF.

The chain uses TRBV6-2 or TRBV6-3 and TRBJ1-5; no clear D. Germline CDR1 is MNHEY and CDR2 is SVGEGT. V lost 2 bases and J 1 base, leaving 12 bases between the germline ends. This CDR3 region has 16 residues. The CDR3 nucleotides read TGTGCCAGCAGTTACGGCGGACTTGCCAGCAATCAGCCCCAGCATTTT. Translation gives CASSYGGLASNQPQHF.

This clone was observed a handful of times. The rearrangement joins TRBV27 to TRBJ2-2; D is possibly TRBD1 or TRBD2 (6 bases each). Per the germline V gene, CDR1 is MNHEY and CDR2 is SMNVEV (reference sequence). This CDR3 contains 15 residues. V lost 5 bases and J lost 4, with 14 bases in between. CDR3 residues: CASSPGARGTGELFF. As DNA, the CDR3 is TGTGCCAGCAGTCCAGGGGCGCGGGGCACCGGGGAGCTGTTTTTT.

The rearrangement joins TRBV11-2 to TRBJ2-7, with 8 bases aligning to TRBD1. The V gene end was trimmed by 0 bases and the J gene end by 4 bases; junction bases not matched to a gene: 5. The germline V gene encodes CDR1 SGHAT and CDR2 FQNNGV. The CDR3 has 15 residues. In DNA form, the CDR3 reads TGTGCCAGCAGCTTAGATAGGGGACAGGCGTACGAGCAGTACTTC. It is translated as CASSLDRGQAYEQYF. Full variable domain (remainder filled in from reference TRBV11-2 and TRBJ2-7): EAGVAQSPRYKIIEKRQSVAFWCNPISGHATLYWYQQILGQGPKLLIQFQNNGVVDDSQLPKDRFSAERLKGVDSTLKIQPAKLEDSAVYLCASSLDRGQAYEQYFGPGTRLTVT.

CDR3: CATLGGYEQYF. In DNA form, the CDR3 reads TGTGCCACCTTGGGGGGGTACGAGCAGTACTTC. The J gene is TRBJ2-7, the V gene TRBV28, with 7 bases that match TRBD2. Unmatched junction bases numbered 4, after V lost 10 bases and J lost 4 bases. CDR3 length: 11 residues. Germline V CDR1 and CDR2: MDHEN, SYDVKM.

The V gene is TRBV30, the J gene TRBJ2-2, with D perhaps TRBD2 (5 bases). Looked up from germline, CDR1 is GTSNPN and CDR2 is SVGIG (reference sequence). Trimming left V 0 bases short and J 1 base short, with 9 bases between. CDR3 length: 15 residues. The CDR3 nucleotides are TGTGCCTGGAGTGTACGAGGACTGAACACCGGGGAGCTGTTTTTT. Translating gives CAWSVRGLNTGELFF. Supplemented by reference TRBV30 and TRBJ2-2, the full variable domain reads SQTIHQWPATLVQPVGSPLSLECTVEGTSNPNLYWYRQAAGRGLQLLFYSVGIGQISSEVPQNLSASRPQDRQFILSSKKLLLSDSGFYLCAWSVRGLNTGELFFGEGSRLTVL.

The chain uses TRBV18 and TRBJ1-4, with TRBD1 matching 7 bases. The J segment lost 0 bases and the V segment lost 3 bases, leaving 1 base of the junction unmatched. Germline CDR1 and CDR2: KGHSH and LQKENI. The CDR3 is 15 amino acids. CDR3 coding DNA: TGTGCCAGCTCACCCCAGGGGGCAACTAATGAAAAACTGTTTTTT. Protein product: CASSPQGATNEKLFF.

The chain recombines TRBV5-4 with TRBJ2-7; 9 bases map to TRBD2. The germline CDR1 and CDR2 sequences are SGHNT and YYREEE (reference sequence). The CDR3 runs to 14 residues. After removal of 0 bases from V and 3 bases from J, the junction contained 1 base not matched to a gene. The CDR3 DNA reads TGTGCCAGCAGCTTGGGTAGCGGGAGCTACGAGCAGTACTTC. It codes for CASSLGSGSYEQYF.

The chain uses TRBV19 and TRBJ2-3; a possible D gene is TRBD1 (6 bases). This CDR3 has 14 amino acids. From germline, CDR1 is LNHDA and CDR2 SQIVND (reference sequence). V lost 3 bases, J lost 4 bases, and 11 bases lay in between. CDR3 amino acids: CASSMARGSDTQYF. For the CDR3, the DNA is TGTGCCAGTAGTATGGCCAGGGGCTCAGATACGCAGTATTTT.